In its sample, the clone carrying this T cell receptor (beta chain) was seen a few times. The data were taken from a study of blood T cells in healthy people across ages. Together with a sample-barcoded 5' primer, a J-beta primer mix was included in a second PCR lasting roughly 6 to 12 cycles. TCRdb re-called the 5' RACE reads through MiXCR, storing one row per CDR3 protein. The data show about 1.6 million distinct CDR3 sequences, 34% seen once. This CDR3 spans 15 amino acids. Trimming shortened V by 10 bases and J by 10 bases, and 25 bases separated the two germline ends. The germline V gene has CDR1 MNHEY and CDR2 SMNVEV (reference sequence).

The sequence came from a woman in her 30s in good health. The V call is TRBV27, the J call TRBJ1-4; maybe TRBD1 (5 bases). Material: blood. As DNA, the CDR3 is TGTGCCACCCGAGTCGAGGGGCGCTCATCCGGAAAACTGTTTTTT. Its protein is CATRVEGRSSGKLFF.